The subject of this entry is one T cell receptor beta chain. What it recognizes is unknown. Sequencing ends 3 residues short of the CDR3 end; the germline J gene provides the rest. The data were obtained in a study of T cell clonality in common variable immunodeficiency. Findings and limits, study-wide: Fewer TCRbeta clones were shared among CVID subjects than controls. Common variable immunodeficiency TCR beta sequences reportedly had fewer deletions and N-nucleotide insertions.

V was pared by 2 bases and J by 8 bases, with 10 bases of the junction left unmatched. Germline V gene lookup returns CDR1 SQVTM and CDR2 ANQGSEA. The CDR3 is 16 residues long. Control and CVID samples contributed equal amounts of genomic DNA. Clones were sequenced by immunoSEQ multiplex PCR, and TCRdb holds only the in-frame ones, with some missing. The profile covers some 25,000 clones, none occurring a single time. Sequenced sample: peripheral blood mononuclear cells. This receptor was obtained from a human donor with common variable immunodeficiency. V usage is TRBV29-1 and J usage is TRBJ2-1, with TRBD2 matching 12 bases. CDR3 bases read: TGCAGCGTTGAAATCTTCCCTAGCGGGAGGGCAGATGAG. This codes for CSVEIFPSGRADE. The full CDR3 protein reads CSVEIFPSGRADEQFF.